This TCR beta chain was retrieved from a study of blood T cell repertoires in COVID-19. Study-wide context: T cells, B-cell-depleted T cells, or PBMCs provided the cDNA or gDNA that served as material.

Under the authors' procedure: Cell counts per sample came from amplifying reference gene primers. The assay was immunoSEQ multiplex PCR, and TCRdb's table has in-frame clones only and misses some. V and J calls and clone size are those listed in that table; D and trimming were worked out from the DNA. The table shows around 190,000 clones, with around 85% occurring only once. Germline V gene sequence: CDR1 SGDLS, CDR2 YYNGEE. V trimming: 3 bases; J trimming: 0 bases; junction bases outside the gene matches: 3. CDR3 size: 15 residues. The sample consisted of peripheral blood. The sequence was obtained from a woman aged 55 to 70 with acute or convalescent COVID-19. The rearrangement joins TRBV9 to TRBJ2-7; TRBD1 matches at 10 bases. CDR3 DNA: TGTGCCAGCAGCGCAGGACAGGGGGTCTCCTACGAGCAGTACTTC. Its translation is CASSAGQGVSYEQYF.